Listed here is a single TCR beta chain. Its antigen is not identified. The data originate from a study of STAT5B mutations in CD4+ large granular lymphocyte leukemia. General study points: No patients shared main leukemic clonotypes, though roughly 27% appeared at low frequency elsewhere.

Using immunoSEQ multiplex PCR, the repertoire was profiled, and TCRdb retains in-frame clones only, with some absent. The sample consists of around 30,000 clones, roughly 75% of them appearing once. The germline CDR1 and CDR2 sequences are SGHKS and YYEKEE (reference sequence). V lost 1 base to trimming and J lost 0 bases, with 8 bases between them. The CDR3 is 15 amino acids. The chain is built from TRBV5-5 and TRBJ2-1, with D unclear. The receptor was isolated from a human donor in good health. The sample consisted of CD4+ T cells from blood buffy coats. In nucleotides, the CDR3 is TGTGCCAGCAGCTTGTTAGTGGGCTCCTACAATGAGCAGTTCTTC. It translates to CASSLLVGSYNEQFF.